Below, 18 T cell receptor beta chains from the same sample are listed, as sequenced in a study of sequential checkpoint blockade in melanoma. Assay used: immunoSEQ multiplex PCR; TCRdb lists only in-frame clones, some missing. This table holds roughly 10,000 clones, under 30% found once. Treatment described: randomized to nivolumab then ipilimumab (arm A) or the reverse (arm B). The specimen was tumor tissue (inferred from file names), collected from a patient given nivolumab and ipilimumab in sequence. These receptors came from a human donor with melanoma.

This clone has only a few counts. Mismatch with germline at one junction end may stem from a read error. The chain employs TRBV9 and TRBJ2-1, with TRBD2 matching 10 bases. The CDR3 sequence is 13 residues long. Germline V gives CDR1 SGDLS, CDR2 YYNGEE. The CDR3 sequence is CASSGGTDNEQFF. The CDR3 nucleotides are TGTGCCAGTAGCGGGGGGACAGACAATGAGCAGTTCTTC.

This clone was recorded a few times. The chain couples TRBV11-3 to TRBJ1-2; possibly TRBD1 for D (5 bases). This CDR3 is 15 amino acids long. With 5 bases removed from V and 1 base from J, the gap between germline ends came to 14 bases. Per germline, CDR1 SGHNT and CDR2 YENEEA. The CDR3 nucleotides are TGTGCCAGCAGCCAAGTTTCAGGGATTAACTATGGCTACACCTTC. Encoded protein: CASSQVSGINYGYTF.

This clone was seen many times. The rearrangement links TRBV11-3 to TRBJ2-3; the D gene is possibly TRBD1 (5 bases). There are 16 residues in the CDR3. Germline values: CDR1 SGHNT, CDR2 YENEEA. Trimming stripped 3 bases from V and 0 bases from J, with 13 bases between. This chain's CDR3 is CASSFIAGSSTDTQYF. The DNA for the CDR3 is TGTGCCAGCAGCTTTATTGCAGGGTCTAGCACAGATACGCAGTATTTT.

This clone has ten or more counts. The gene calls are TRBV11-3 and TRBJ1-2; 10 positions agree with TRBD1. V gave up 3 bases and J gave up 2 bases; unmatched junction bases: 3. The CDR3 loop spans 15 amino acids. The germline V gene has CDR1 SGHNT and CDR2 YENEEA. The CDR3 coding sequence is TGTGCCAGCAGCTTCAGGACAGGGGGGAACTATGGCTACACCTTC. Its protein is CASSFRTGGNYGYTF.

The sample holds a few counts of this clone. This chain connects TRBV30 to TRBJ2-3, with D unclear. Germline V gene data show CDR1 as GTSNPN and CDR2 as SVGIG (reference sequence). The CDR3 runs 14 residues. V shed 2 bases and J shed 1 base, with 10 bases lying between them. CDR3 DNA sequence: TGTGCCTGGAGTTCCAGCATTGGCACAGATACGCAGTATTTT. It is translated as CAWSSSIGTDTQYF.

CDR3 loop: CASSYGFSYEQYF. CDR3 nucleotides: TGTGCCAGCAGTTACGGTTTTTCCTACGAGCAGTACTTC. The chain couples TRBV6-8 to TRBJ2-7; D gene uncertain. Germline-derived CDR1 and CDR2 are MNHGY and SAAAGT. Trimming removed 2 bases from V and 1 base from J, with 6 bases in between. There are 13 residues in the CDR3.

The gene calls are TRBV29-1 and TRBJ1-1; D is unresolved. Trimming took off 0 bases at V and 0 bases at J, with 8 bases between the two ends. Germline values: CDR1 SQVTM, CDR2 ANQGSEA. The CDR3 spans 14 residues. DNA of the CDR3: TGCAGCGTTGAAGAACGGGGTCTGAACACTGAAGCTTTCTTT. It is translated as CSVEERGLNTEAFF.

The gene calls are TRBV19 and TRBJ1-5; 9 bases align to TRBD1. CDR1 is LNHDA, CDR2 SQIVND, per germline (reference sequence). Germline trimming cut 6 bases from V and 6 bases from J; bases unmatched to any gene: 6. The CDR3 has 14 residues. The CDR3 is CASRGTGRSQPQHF. As DNA, the CDR3 is TGTGCCAGTAGGGGGACAGGGAGAAGTCAGCCCCAGCATTTT.

This chain uses TRBV12-5 with TRBJ2-5; TRBD1 matches 7 bases. V gave up 1 base and J gave up 5 bases; unmatched junction bases: 13. CDR1 LGHNT and CDR2 FRNRAP come from the germline V gene. There are 17 residues in the CDR3. Here the CDR3 reads CASGLAWTGQAQETQYF. CDR3 coding DNA: TGTGCTAGTGGTTTGGCATGGACAGGCCAGGCGCAGGAGACCCAGTACTTC.

The V and J genes are TRBV12-2 and TRBJ2-3; the table's TRBD1 call for D was not verified on the DNA. TRBV12-2 is an annotated pseudogene. The CDR3 is 15 residues long. CDR3 coding DNA: TGTGCCGGGGGTCAAGGGACAGGGGATGCAGATACGCAGTATTTT. Protein: CAGGQGTGDADTQYF.

This clone came up a few times. The chain combines TRBV10-2 with TRBJ1-2; D call uncertain. V lost 4 bases to trimming and J lost 2 bases, with 8 bases between them. This CDR3 region has 13 residues. Germline CDR1 reads WSHSY; CDR2 reads SAAADI. The CDR3: CASSVTANYGYTF. The CDR3 DNA reads as TGCGCCAGCAGTGTCACGGCGAACTATGGCTACACCTTC.

This clone is large within its sample. The chain is built from TRBV11-3 and TRBJ1-3; possibly TRBD1 for D (5 bases). The ends were cut back, 5 bases at V and 2 bases at J, with 10 bases in the middle. This CDR3 region has 14 residues. Per the germline V gene, CDR1 is SGHNT and CDR2 is YENEEA. The CDR3 DNA reads TGTGCCAGCAGCCCCGGGACTCCTGGAAACACCATATATTTT. It codes for CASSPGTPGNTIYF.

This clone was counted a single time. The rearrangement links TRBV29-1 to TRBJ1-2, with TRBD1 identical over 8 bases. CDR1 SQVTM and CDR2 ANQGSEA come from the germline V gene. The J segment lost 2 bases and the V segment lost 3 bases, leaving 2 bases of the junction unmatched. The CDR3 loop spans 13 amino acids. The CDR3, as DNA: TGCAGCGTTGATCAGGGGGCAAACTATGGCTACACCTTC. Its protein is CSVDQGANYGYTF. Filled out from reference TRBV29-1 and TRBJ1-2, the complete variable domain reads SAVISQKPSRDICQRGTSLTIQCQVDSQVTMMFWYRQQPGQSLTLIATANQGSEATYESGFVIDKFPISRPNLTFSTLTVSNMSPEDSSIYLCSVDQGANYGYTFGSGTRLTVV.

In its sample, this clone was seen many times. The chain links TRBV11-3 to TRBJ2-7, with D possibly matching TRBD1 (5 bases). This CDR3 has 15 residues. Trimming shortened V by 5 bases and J by 6 bases, and 20 bases separated the two germline ends. Germline CDR1 SGHNT, CDR2 YENEEA. CDR3 sequence reads: CASSPTTEPSVEQYF. The CDR3 DNA reads as TGTGCCAGCAGCCCGACGACAGAGCCGAGCGTCGAGCAGTACTTC.

V and J are TRBV7-6 and TRBJ2-5; 9 nucleotides line up with TRBD2. The CDR3 spans 16 residues. Germline CDR1 and CDR2: SGHVS and FNYEAQ. Trimming at V came to 3 bases and at J to 4 bases, leaving 9 bases not matched to a gene. The CDR3 DNA follows: TGTGCCAGCAGCTTTATGGCGGGGGGGGAGGTAGAGACCCAGTACTTC. Translating it yields CASSFMAGGEVETQYF.

The V gene is TRBV11-3, the J gene TRBJ2-1; possible D gene TRBD1, 5 bases. The germline V and J ends were trimmed by 1 base and 16 bases, with 20 bases remaining between them. Germline V lookup: CDR1 SGHNT, CDR2 YENEEA. The CDR3 runs 14 residues. In DNA form, the CDR3 reads TGTGCCAGCAGCTTAGTAACCCCAGGGATTAACTCCTTCTTC. Translating it yields CASSLVTPGINSFF.

This clone has more than one count but fewer than ten. The V call is TRBV7-2, the J call TRBJ2-7, with TRBD1 as a possible D gene (5 bases). CDR1 is SGHTA, CDR2 FQGNSA, per germline. The V gene lost 5 bases and the J gene lost 5 bases, with 13 bases spanning the gap. The CDR3 has 13 residues. The CDR3 sequence: CASSPRVRDEQYF. CDR3 DNA sequence: TGTGCCAGCAGCCCCAGGGTTCGGGACGAGCAGTACTTC.

The genes are TRBV19 and TRBJ1-6; no clear D gene. The V and J ends lost 5 bases and 6 bases respectively, with 5 bases between them. The length of the CDR3 is 12 residues. CDR1 and CDR2 (germline): LNHDA, SQIVND (reference sequence). DNA for the CDR3: TGTGCCAGTAGTTCCACTAATTCACCCCTCCACTTT. It specifies CASSSTNSPLHF.